What follows are 19 T cell receptor beta chains derived from one specimen sequenced in a study of T cell repertoires in cytomegalovirus infection. MiXCR, run by TCRdb on the reads, gives a single entry per CDR3 protein. The table lists hundreds of thousands of distinct CDR3 sequences, under 20% of them singletons. Sequencing was performed on PBMCs. Receptors originate from a human donor in good health (CMV status not recorded). Some clones in this sample may be carry-over from other donors' samples.

In its sample, this clonotype was seen many times. The chain has TRBV12-5 and TRBJ2-2; no reliable D call. Germline V gives CDR1 LGHNT, CDR2 FRNRAP. Trimming pared 1 base from V and 6 bases from J, leaving 9 bases between. The CDR3 has 14 amino acids. The CDR3 reads CASGLDDKPGELFF. The CDR3 DNA sequence: TGTGCTAGTGGTTTGGACGATAAGCCCGGGGAGCTGTTTTTT.

The V gene is TRBV10-3, the J gene TRBJ2-5, with D perhaps given as TRBD1 or TRBD2 (5 bases each). The CDR3 covers 13 residues. Germline assignment: CDR1 ENHRY and CDR2 SYGVKD. The ends were cut back, 5 bases at V and 1 base at J, with 8 bases in the middle. This chain's CDR3 is CAISWDPQETQYF. CDR3 in DNA: TGTGCCATCAGTTGGGACCCCCAAGAGACCCAGTACTTC.

Ten or more counts support this clonotype. A read error may account for a junction end that differs from germline. The chain is built from TRBV7-7 and TRBJ1-2; D remains ambiguous. The CDR3 contains 13 residues. Germline V gene lookup returns CDR1 SSHAT and CDR2 FNYEAQ (reference sequence). CDR3 protein: CASRPVAYYGYTF. The CDR3 DNA reads TGTGCTAGCAGGCCGGTGGCGTACTATGGCTACACCTTC.

This rearrangement joins TRBV7-2 to TRBJ2-1; the match to TRBD2 covers 8 bases. V lost 5 bases and J lost 7; bases outside the gene matches: 13. CDR3 size: 16 residues. The germline V gene has CDR1 SGHTA and CDR2 FQGNSA. The CDR3 region is CASSDRLSGAGNEQFF. For the CDR3, the DNA is TGTGCCAGCAGCGACCGCCTTAGCGGGGCGGGAAATGAGCAGTTCTTC. The full variable domain, with the rest looked up from reference TRBV7-2 and TRBJ2-1, is GAGVSQSPSNKVTEKGKDVELRCDPISGHTALYWYRQSLGQGLEFLIYFQGNSAPDKSGLPSDRFSAERTGGSVSTLTIQRTQQEDSAVYLCASSDRLSGAGNEQFFGPGTRLTVL.

This chain uses TRBV14 with TRBJ2-4; D is undetermined. Trimming took 2 bases from V and 10 from J, leaving 12 bases between them. Germline CDR1 SGHDN, CDR2 FVKESK. The CDR3 sequence is 13 residues long. CDR3 protein: CASSQSHETIQYF. The CDR3 DNA follows: TGTGCCAGCAGCCAATCTCACGAAACGATTCAGTACTTC.

In this sample, this clonotype turned up a few times. The gene calls are TRBV6-2 or TRBV6-3 and TRBJ2-4; 8 bases agree with TRBD2. The length of the CDR3 is 13 residues. Germline loops: CDR1 MNHEY, CDR2 SVGEGT. With 6 bases clipped from V and 8 bases from J, the junction kept 6 bases outside the gene matches. The CDR3: CASSHGRADIQYF. As DNA, the CDR3 is TGTGCCAGCAGCCACGGGAGGGCGGACATTCAGTACTTC.

The rearrangement uses TRBV13 and TRBJ2-7, with 9 bases lining up with TRBD1. Germline CDR1 reads PRHDT; CDR2 reads FYEKMQ (reference sequence). This CDR3 comprises 15 residues. V lost 5 bases and J lost 6; bases outside the gene matches: 11. The CDR3 DNA follows: TGTGCCAGCAGCCGTACCGGGACAGGGCGCTCCGAGCAGTACTTC. This encodes CASSRTGTGRSEQYF.

The chain employs TRBV20-1 and TRBJ1-1; D remains ambiguous. The CDR3 contains 14 residues. V shed 1 base and J shed 3 bases, with 12 bases lying between them. Per germline, CDR1 DFQATT and CDR2 SNEGSKA (reference sequence). The CDR3 DNA is TGCAGTGCTAGAGTTTTGGTGGAGGACACTGAAGCTTTCTTT. Its translation: CSARVLVEDTEAFF.

This clonotype was observed many times. V gene TRBV12-3 or TRBV12-4 combines with J gene TRBJ1-2, with TRBD1 matching 8 bases. J lost 3 bases, V lost 5 bases, and 8 bases had no gene match. The CDR3 spans 15 residues. The CDR3 bases are TGTGCCAGCAGTCGATCCGGGACAGGAGACTATGGCTACACCTTC. It specifies CASSRSGTGDYGYTF.

This clonotype showed up just once. A read error may explain this, as a much larger clone is one base away. This chain joins TRBV4-1 and TRBJ2-5, with 11 positions matching TRBD2. The CDR3 totals 16 residues. Germline lookup yields CDR1 MGHRA and CDR2 YSYEKL. CDR3 DNA sequence: TGCGCCAGCAGCCAACCCTTAGCGGGGGGGCGAGAGACCCAGAACTTC. This gives the protein CASSQPLAGGRETQNF.

In this sample, this clonotype turned up a few times. V usage is TRBV20-1 and J usage is TRBJ1-2; 7 nucleotides align to TRBD1. Germline V gene sequence: CDR1 DFQATT, CDR2 SNEGSKA (reference sequence). This CDR3 spans 15 amino acids. The ends lost 1 base at V and 5 bases at J; junction bases unmatched: 10. The CDR3 DNA sequence: TGCAGTGCTAGAGTACCCATGGGACAGACTTATGGCTACACCTTC. Translation gives CSARVPMGQTYGYTF.

This clonotype was counted at least ten times. CDR3: CASSLTANSPLHF. The CDR3 nucleotides are TGTGCCAGCAGCCTGACGGCCAATTCACCCCTCCACTTT. The V and J genes are TRBV12-3 or TRBV12-4 and TRBJ1-6, with D unresolved. V was trimmed by 6 bases and J by 7 bases, leaving 10 bases between them. The CDR3 totals 13 residues.

The chain employs TRBV20-1 and TRBJ2-7; TRBD1 matches at 8 bases. This CDR3 comprises 13 residues. Germline loops: CDR1 DFQATT, CDR2 SNEGSKA (reference sequence). V dropped 5 bases and J dropped 2; count of bases not matched to a gene: 5. CDR3 region: CSAHRTGTYEQYF. Written as DNA, the CDR3 is TGCAGTGCTCATAGGACAGGGACCTACGAGCAGTACTTC.

Ten or more counts support this clonotype. The chain is built from TRBV7-2 and TRBJ1-1; D uncertain. The CDR3 sequence is 14 residues long. Trimming removed 1 base from V and 1 base from J, with 7 bases in between. Germline V gene sequence: CDR1 SGHTA, CDR2 FQGNSA. Here the CDR3 DNA reads TGTGCCAGCAGCTTAGTAGCCGCGAACACTGAAGCTTTCTTT. As protein: CASSLVAANTEAFF.

The V gene is TRBV11-2, the J gene TRBJ1-1, with TRBD1 matching over 10 bases. The V and J ends lost 5 bases and 1 base, in that order; junction bases with no gene match: 4. The germline gives CDR1 SGHAT, CDR2 FQNNGV. The CDR3 totals 15 residues. The CDR3 loop is CASSGRDRGNTEAFF. The DNA for the CDR3 is TGTGCCAGCAGCGGCAGGGACAGGGGGAACACTGAAGCTTTCTTT.

This clonotype was detected ten times or more. V and J are TRBV2 and TRBJ1-2; 7 nucleotides match TRBD1. Germline CDR1 and CDR2: SNHLY and FYNNEI. V lost 5 bases, J lost 2 bases, and 5 bases stayed unmatched. CDR3 length equals 14 residues. The CDR3 here is CASSYRGGNYGYTF. CDR3 sequence (DNA): TGTGCCAGCAGTTACAGGGGCGGGAACTATGGCTACACCTTC.

This clonotype appeared many times. The chain recombines TRBV7-8 with TRBJ2-2; 7 positions match TRBD1. V trimming: 5 bases; J trimming: 0 bases; junction bases outside the gene matches: 6. The CDR3 extends over 16 amino acids. Germline assignment: CDR1 SGHVS and CDR2 FQNEAQ. The CDR3 DNA follows: TGTGCCAGCAGCCCCAGGGGGATTCCGAACACCGGGGAGCTGTTTTTT. It codes for CASSPRGIPNTGELFF.

This clonotype has a handful of counts. This chain links TRBV20-1 with TRBJ1-2; no clear D. Germline loops: CDR1 DFQATT, CDR2 SNEGSKA (reference sequence). This CDR3 has 14 residues. The V end was cut by 0 bases, the J end by 4 bases, with 12 bases between. CDR3 nucleotides: TGCAGTGCTAGAGAGCCTGGAGGAGGCTATGGCTACACCTTC. This codes for CSAREPGGGYGYTF.

The chain is built from TRBV9 and TRBJ1-6; D call uncertain. The CDR3 runs to 12 residues. CDR1 SGDLS and CDR2 YYNGEE come from the germline V gene. Trimming left V 6 bases short and J 10 bases short, with 11 bases between. The CDR3 DNA is TGTGCCAGCACCTTAGCGGGGTCACCCCTCCACTTT. Protein: CASTLAGSPLHF.